The source of this TCR beta chain is a study of cytotoxic CD8 clonotypes in ibrutinib-treated CLL. Study as a whole: Outcomes included around 25 partial and 2 complete responses; after median roughly six years, roughly 15 stayed remitted and approximately 12 progressed. Response samples were obtained once patients had received a median approximately 11 months of treatment, range 6 to 36. Study-wide results and limits: Baseline clonality, higher than in age-matched healthy donors, tracked circulating CD8+ T-cell counts.

Germline lookup yields CDR1 MGHRA and CDR2 YSYEKL. The CDR3 sequence is 17 residues long. Trimming stripped 0 bases from V and 4 bases from J, with 18 bases between. About this clone: Its antigen is currently unknown.

Researchers set a sequencing depth target of 1 in 200,000 to 1 in 1 million T cells. The method was immunoSEQ multiplex PCR; TCRdb's version includes in-frame clones alone and lacks a portion of them. The sample consists of 300,000 to 350,000 clones, roughly 80% of them appearing once. The sequencing here drew on PBMCs, taken before ibrutinib treatment. This sequence joins TRBV4-1 and TRBJ1-2; no clear D gene. This clonotype originated in a human donor with chronic lymphocytic leukemia. CDR3 residues: CASSQDSGSGLSYGYTF. The CDR3, as DNA: TGCGCCAGCAGCCAAGATTCTGGGAGCGGACTAAGCTATGGCTACACCTTC.